These T cell receptor beta chains were read from a single sample in a study of blood T cell repertoires in COVID-19. Assay used: immunoSEQ multiplex PCR; TCRdb lists only in-frame clones, some missing. The sample yields about 150,000 clones, approximately 81% seen once. The sequencing input was PBMCs or T cells enriched from blood (not recorded which). The receptors come from a woman between 50 and 59 years old who had recovered from COVID-19. CDR3s include the opening cysteine and the closing phenylalanine or tryptophan. The D gene is left open where the match is weak. Clone size is stated in some rows and not others, as once, few, many or a class when expanded.

V gene,J gene,clone size,D gene,CDR3 protein,CDR3 DNA
TRBV4-2,TRBJ2-7,.,.,CASSQEITSTFYEQYF,TGTGCCAGCAGCCAAGAAATCACTTCCACCTTCTACGAGCAGTACTTC
TRBV25-1,TRBJ1-6,.,TRBD1,CASSDYRGDLYNSPLHF,TGTGCCAGCAGTGACTACAGGGGGGATCTCTATAATTCACCCCTCCACTTT
TRBV11-3,TRBJ2-7,.,.,CASSFFGTYEQYF,TGTGCCAGCAGCTTTTTCGGGACCTACGAGCAGTACTTC
TRBV6-5,TRBJ2-1,few,TRBD2,CASSYMGTSGRGEQFF,TGTGCCAGCAGTTACATGGGGACTAGCGGGAGAGGTGAGCAGTTCTTC
TRBV9,TRBJ1-1,once,.,CASSVDGDMNTEAFF,TGTGCCAGCAGCGTAGACGGGGACATGAACACTGAAGCTTTCTTT
TRBV5-1,TRBJ1-3,.,.,CASSLAGVLRGNTIYF,TGCGCCAGCAGCTTGGCCGGGGTGCTAAGGGGAAACACCATATATTTT
TRBV2,TRBJ1-2,.,TRBD1,CASSPSTGNYGYTF,TGTGCCAGCAGCCCATCGACAGGGAACTATGGCTACACCTTC
TRBV19,TRBJ1-4,.,.,CASSFRGSGEKLFF,TGTGCCAGTAGTTTCAGGGGTTCGGGGGAAAAACTGTTTTTT
TRBV11-2,TRBJ1-4,.,.,CASSFGAGNEKLFF,TGTGCCAGCAGCTTTGGGGCAGGGAATGAAAAACTGTTTTTT
TRBV9,TRBJ2-5,.,.,CASSVFEGGSETQYF,TGTGCCAGCAGCGTTTTTGAGGGGGGGTCTGAGACCCAGTACTTC
TRBV15,TRBJ1-5,once,.,CATSRDRLGAGRGAQHF,TGTGCCACCAGCAGAGATCGTCTGGGGGCGGGCCGTGGGGCCCAGCATTTT
TRBV7-2,TRBJ2-5,.,TRBD1,CASSTRDSSRETQYF,TGTGCCAGCAGCACCCGGGACAGTTCGAGAGAGACCCAGTACTTC
TRBV6-5,TRBJ1-1,.,.,CASGRGRGEAFF,TGTGCCAGCGGTAGGGGTAGGGGGGAAGCTTTCTTT
TRBV5-6,TRBJ1-2,.,.,CVSSPEASYGYTF,TGTGTCAGCAGCCCTGAGGCATCTTATGGCTACACCTTC
TRBV10-3,TRBJ1-1,.,.,CAISEAPGGGNTEAFF,TGTGCCATCAGTGAGGCCCCCGGGGGGGGAAACACTGAAGCTTTCTTT
TRBV6-5,TRBJ2-7,.,TRBD1,CASSSPTGGSYEQYF,TGTGCCAGCAGTTCTCCGACAGGGGGCTCCTACGAGCAGTACTTC
TRBV5-6,TRBJ2-7,.,TRBD2,CASSLGGLGTRTSQYF,TGTGCCAGCAGCTTGGGCGGTCTTGGGACTAGAACCTCGCAGTACTTC
TRBV4-3,TRBJ2-7,.,TRBD2,CASSQGVAGGHSYEQYF,TGCGCCAGCAGCCAAGGGGTAGCGGGAGGGCATTCCTACGAGCAGTACTTC
TRBV5-4,TRBJ1-2,.,TRBD1,CASSPRQGAGGYTF,TGTGCCAGCAGCCCGCGGCAGGGGGCCGGTGGCTACACCTTC
TRBV5-1,TRBJ2-2,.,.,CASSLELGRPGELFF,TGCGCCAGCAGCTTGGAATTAGGGAGACCGGGGGAGCTGTTTTTT
TRBV2,TRBJ1-2,.,.,CASSGGQSYTF,TGTGCCAGCAGCGGAGGACAGTCCTACACCTTC
TRBV10-3,TRBJ2-7,.,.,CAISEFPPGRAYEQYF,TGTGCCATCAGTGAATTCCCCCCGGGTCGGGCCTACGAGCAGTACTTC
TRBV9,TRBJ2-7,.,TRBD2,CASSEGGSGGYEQYF,TGTGCCAGCAGCGAGGGGGGCAGCGGGGGCTACGAGCAGTACTTC
TRBV7-2,TRBJ2-7,.,.,CASSPPRSEHYEQYF,TGTGCCAGCAGCCCCCCGAGGAGCGAGCACTACGAGCAGTACTTC
TRBV5-1,TRBJ1-5,.,.,CASSLTVSDSNQPQHF,TGCGCCAGCAGCTTGACAGTTAGTGATAGCAATCAGCCCCAGCATTTT
TRBV7-2,TRBJ1-3,.,.,CASIRFTGSGNTIYF,TGTGCCAGCATCCGTTTTACGGGGTCTGGAAACACCATATATTTT
TRBV28,TRBJ1-2,.,.,CASSLNPGNYGYTF,TGTGCCAGCAGTTTAAACCCCGGGAACTATGGCTACACCTTC
TRBV18,TRBJ2-7,.,TRBD2,CASSPPYSGAYEQYF,TGTGCCAGCTCACCACCGTACAGCGGGGCATACGAGCAGTACTTC
TRBV19,TRBJ2-1,.,TRBD2,CASRTSSGGAVINEQFF,TGTGCCAGTAGAACATCTAGCGGGGGGGCTGTTATCAATGAGCAGTTCTTC
TRBV11-3,TRBJ2-5,.,.,CASSLGVQETQYF,TGTGCCAGCAGCTTGGGAGTCCAAGAGACCCAGTACTTC
TRBV19,TRBJ2-2,.,TRBD1,CASSKGQLFGELFF,TGTGCCAGTAGCAAGGGACAGCTGTTCGGGGAGCTGTTTTTT
TRBV7-9,TRBJ1-1,.,.,CASRPPSSRQNTEAFF,TGTGCCAGCAGGCCCCCCTCGAGCAGACAGAACACTGAAGCTTTCTTT
TRBV19,TRBJ1-2,.,.,CASRDRGNGYTF,TGTGCCAGTAGGGACAGAGGAAATGGCTACACCTTC
TRBV29-1,TRBJ2-1,.,.,CSVTRGSYNEQFF,TGCAGCGTTACAAGGGGCTCCTACAATGAGCAGTTCTTC
TRBV4-1,TRBJ1-5,.,.,CASSQDSTGFNQPQHF,TGCGCCAGCAGCCAAGATTCAACAGGGTTCAATCAGCCCCAGCATTTT
TRBV28,TRBJ2-1,.,TRBD2,CASSSGTSGNEQFF,TGTGCCAGCAGCTCCGGGACTAGCGGAAATGAGCAGTTCTTC
TRBV9,TRBJ1-6,.,TRBD1,CASSMGTEGSPLHF,TGTGCCAGCAGCATGGGGACAGAGGGGTCACCCCTCCACTTT
TRBV3-1/TRBV3-2,TRBJ2-4,.,TRBD2,CASTSSGRNNIQYF,TGTGCCAGCACCTCAAGCGGGAGGAATAACATTCAGTACTTC
TRBV7-8,TRBJ2-5,.,.,CASSLPLTRAGETQYF,TGTGCCAGCAGCTTACCCTTGACTCGGGCGGGGGAGACCCAGTACTTC
TRBV5-4,TRBJ1-6,.,TRBD1,CASSLLGQGRDSPLHF,TGTGCCAGCAGCTTACTCGGACAGGGGCGGGATTCACCCCTCCACTTT
TRBV9,TRBJ1-2,few,.,CASSVAGGGYRGYTF,TGTGCCAGCAGCGTAGCGGGGGGCGGATATCGTGGCTACACCTTC
TRBV7-2,TRBJ2-1,.,TRBD2,CASSLGNSGRGEQFF,TGTGCCAGCAGCTTAGGGAATAGCGGGAGAGGAGAGCAGTTCTTC
TRBV19,TRBJ2-2,.,TRBD2,CASSTGRTSGRKTGELFF,TGTGCCAGTAGTACTGGTCGGACTAGCGGGAGGAAAACCGGGGAGCTGTTTTTT
TRBV4-3,TRBJ2-1,.,TRBD2,CASSLGVTSAYNEQFF,TGCGCCAGCAGCCTCGGGGTGACTAGCGCTTACAATGAGCAGTTCTTC
TRBV4-1,TRBJ1-3,.,.,CASSQVPGVGNTIYF,TGCGCCAGCAGCCAAGTTCCAGGGGTTGGAAACACCATATATTTT
TRBV18,TRBJ1-1,.,.,CASSPSMVFGDTEAFF,TGTGCCAGCTCACCGAGTATGGTGTTCGGGGACACTGAAGCTTTCTTT
TRBV7-6,TRBJ1-3,.,TRBD1,CASSADRLSGNTIYF,TGTGCCAGCAGCGCGGACAGGCTGTCTGGAAACACCATATATTTT
TRBV18,TRBJ1-3,.,TRBD1,CASSPTGTGSGNTIYF,TGTGCCAGCTCACCCACCGGGACAGGGTCTGGAAACACCATATATTTT
TRBV28,TRBJ1-2,.,.,CASSSGVGYTF,TGTGCCAGCAGTTCGGGGGTAGGCTACACCTTC
TRBV9,TRBJ2-5,once,.,CASSVVAGPQETQYF,TGTGCCAGCAGCGTAGTAGCCGGTCCCCAAGAGACCCAGTACTTC